What follows are 3 T cell receptor beta chains derived from one specimen sequenced in a study of glioma-infiltrating T cells. The iRepertoire nested amplicon-rescue multiplex PCR amplified TCR alpha and beta CDR3s from RNA. TCRdb reanalysed the multiplex PCR reads using MiXCR and keeps one entry per CDR3 protein. The sample consists of 85,000 to 110,000 distinct CDR3 sequences, around 29% of them appearing once. Specimen: glioma tissue, nonneoplastic brain tissue, or PBMCs (not recorded which). The receptor set was obtained from a human donor with low-grade glioma or glioblastoma, undergoing nonglioma brain surgery, or in good health (not recorded which).

This clonotype occurred a few times. The chain couples TRBV4-2 to TRBJ1-3; possibly TRBD1 for D (5 bases). Deletions cut 0 bases from V and 4 bases from J, with 16 bases between. CDR1 LGHNA and CDR2 YNFKEQ come from the germline V gene. This CDR3 comprises 17 residues. CDR3 DNA sequence: TGTGCCAGCAGCCAAGATCCGACGCACCCAGGGGGAAACACCATATATTTT. This sequence encodes CASSQDPTHPGGNTIYF.

Turning to this clonotype: The conserved final phenylalanine or tryptophan is absent from the CDR3, which likely points to a read error. The chain carries TRBV12-3 or TRBV12-4 and TRBJ2-1; D gene uncertain. Trimming took 6 bases from V and 9 from J, leaving 12 bases between them. This CDR3 has 12 amino acids. CDR3 in amino acids: CASRPTYPEQFL. The CDR3 bases are TGTGCCAGCAGACCCACCTACCCTGAGCAGTTCCTC.

Regarding this clonotype: A much larger clone lies one base from this, so it may be a read error. The chain is built from TRBV3-1 and TRBJ1-1; no clear D gene. With 7 bases removed from V and 10 bases from J, the gap between germline ends came to 22 bases. Looked up from germline, CDR1 is LGHDT and CDR2 is YNNKEL (reference sequence). The CDR3 contains 14 residues. This CDR3 reads CASTTETEGSSAFF. The CDR3 DNA follows: TGTGCCAGCACCACAGAAACAGAGGGAAGTTCAGCTTTCTTT.